The 21 T cell receptor beta chains below all came from one sample that was sequenced in a study of cytomegalovirus exposure and HLA in healthy donors. The PCR had 60 Vbeta and 13 Jbeta primers. The repertoire was sequenced with immunoSEQ multiplex PCR; TCRdb's copy has only in-frame clones and lacks some. Its table lists roughly 150,000 clones. Sequencing was carried out using PBMCs. These TCRs come from a woman aged 45-59 years in good health and CMV-seronegative.

The chain uses TRBV7-9 and TRBJ1-2; TRBD1 agrees at 10 bases. Per the germline V gene, CDR1 is SEHNR and CDR2 is FQNEAQ (reference sequence). The length of the CDR3 is 16 residues. Trimming took 5 bases from V and 8 from J; bases not matched to a gene: 14. The CDR3 is CASSEPGDRGKDGYTF. In DNA form, the CDR3 reads TGTGCCAGCAGCGAGCCCGGGGACAGGGGAAAGGACGGCTACACCTTC.

The chain links TRBV9 to TRBJ1-5; D not certain. Looked up from germline, CDR1 is SGDLS and CDR2 is YYNGEE. V lost 0 bases and J lost 0, with 7 bases in between. The CDR3 is 15 residues long. The CDR3 here is CASSVGVNSNQPQHF. CDR3 sequence (DNA): TGTGCCAGCAGCGTAGGAGTGAATAGCAATCAGCCCCAGCATTTT.

V and J are TRBV7-9 and TRBJ2-7; perhaps TRBD1 as D (6 bases). V shed 7 bases and J shed 2 bases, with 12 bases lying between them. Looked up from germline, CDR1 is SEHNR and CDR2 is FQNEAQ (reference sequence). The CDR3 totals 13 residues. The CDR3 DNA sequence: TGTGCCAGCAACAGGGACATAGCCTACGAGCAGTACTTC. Translated: CASNRDIAYEQYF.

V and J are TRBV10-3 and TRBJ1-1; 7 positions match TRBD1. J was trimmed by 1 base and V by 7 bases; bases with no gene match: 3. CDR1 and CDR2 (germline): ENHRY, SYGVKD. This CDR3 spans 13 amino acids. DNA for the CDR3: TGTGCCATCACGGGACAGTCGAACACTGAAGCTTTCTTT. This encodes CAITGQSNTEAFF.

This chain connects TRBV30 to TRBJ2-1; tentative D call: TRBD2 (6 bases). V lost 0 bases and J lost 0, with 12 bases in between. Germline V gene sequence: CDR1 GTSNPN, CDR2 SVGIG (reference sequence). This CDR3 is 16 amino acids long. Written as DNA, the CDR3 is TGTGCCTGGAGTGTAAGGCGGGGCAGCTCCTACAATGAGCAGTTCTTC. Its protein is CAWSVRRGSSYNEQFF.

The V and J genes are TRBV4-2 and TRBJ2-1; a possible D gene is TRBD1 (6 bases). The CDR3 is made up of 16 amino acids. V lost 2 bases and J 10 bases, leaving 21 bases between the germline ends. Germline V gene data show CDR1 as LGHNA and CDR2 as YNFKEQ. The CDR3 DNA is TGTGCCAGCAGCCAACAACCTGGACAGCTAGACACGGAGCAGTTCTTC. Protein product: CASSQQPGQLDTEQFF.

The chain has TRBV25-1 and TRBJ2-3, with TRBD2 identical over 8 bases. From germline, CDR1 is MGHDK and CDR2 SYGVNS. The CDR3 is 13 amino acids. J was trimmed by 6 bases and V by 7 bases; bases with no gene match: 6. The CDR3 spells CASTASGWDTQYF. DNA of the CDR3: TGTGCCAGCACGGCTAGCGGGTGGGATACGCAGTATTTT.

V and J are TRBV6-1 and TRBJ2-3; tentatively, D is TRBD2 (6 bases). Looked up from germline, CDR1 is MNHNS and CDR2 is SASEGT. Between the trimmed V and J ends, which lost 4 bases and 1 base, there was a span of 12 bases. CDR3 length: 15 residues. The CDR3: CASSGLALRTDTQYF. DNA of the CDR3: TGTGCCAGCAGTGGGCTAGCGTTGCGCACAGATACGCAGTATTTT.

With regard to this clone: A junction end diverges from the germline sequence, so it may reflect a read error. The chain links TRBV7-7 to TRBJ1-2; 7 nucleotides align to TRBD1. Per the germline V gene, CDR1 is SSHAT and CDR2 is FNYEAQ (reference sequence). This CDR3 has 17 residues. For the CDR3, the DNA is TGTGCTAGCAGCTTATCAAAGGAAGGGGGCGAGAACTATGGCTACACCTTC. Protein: CASSLSKEGGENYGYTF.

The chain has TRBV19 and TRBJ1-5; no definite D call. From germline, CDR1 is LNHDA and CDR2 SQIVND (reference sequence). V was shortened by 0 bases and J by 5 bases, with 20 bases between the two germline ends. The CDR3 extends over 18 amino acids. The CDR3 spells CASSIDLAGPDHYQPQHF. The DNA for the CDR3 is TGTGCCAGTAGTATAGATCTGGCGGGCCCCGACCACTATCAGCCCCAGCATTTT. Drawing the rest from reference TRBV19 and TRBJ1-5, the complete variable domain is DGGITQSPKYLFRKEGQNVTLSCEQNLNHDAMYWYRQDPGQGLRLIYYSQIVNDFQKGDIAEGYSVSREKKESFPLTVTSAQKNPTAFYLCASSIDLAGPDHYQPQHFGDGTRLSIL.

The chain recombines TRBV6-1 with TRBJ1-1; 9 bases agree with TRBD1. Per the germline V gene, CDR1 is MNHNS and CDR2 is SASEGT. Losses at the gene ends were 7 bases for V and 1 base for J; bases not matched to a gene: 7. CDR3 length equals 15 residues. CDR3 DNA: TGTGCCAGCACCCCCGTGGGACAGGGGAACACTGAAGCTTTCTTT. Translating it yields CASTPVGQGNTEAFF.

The rearrangement joins TRBV11-2 to TRBJ2-7, with a weak D call TRBD1 (6 bases). The germline V gene encodes CDR1 SGHAT and CDR2 FQNNGV. V lost 4 bases, J lost 2 bases, and 15 bases lay in between. There are 15 residues in the CDR3. The CDR3 loop reads CASSSGPGAAYEQYF. CDR3 nucleotide sequence: TGTGCCAGCAGCTCGGGACCAGGGGCGGCCTACGAGCAGTACTTC.

The chain uses TRBV28 and TRBJ2-1, with 8 bases lining up with TRBD2. The CDR3 consists of 19 residues. Germline V gives CDR1 MDHEN, CDR2 SYDVKM. With V trimmed by 3 bases and J by 0 bases, 13 bases remained unmatched. The CDR3 spells CASSFPVGGGFSSYNEQFF. The CDR3 coding sequence is TGTGCCAGCAGTTTTCCCGTCGGGGGGGGTTTTAGCTCCTACAATGAGCAGTTCTTC.

The rearrangement uses TRBV5-1 and TRBJ2-7; D perhaps matches TRBD2 (5 bases). With 3 bases removed from V and 6 bases from J, the gap between germline ends came to 10 bases. CDR3 length equals 12 residues. Germline CDR1 SGHRS, CDR2 YFSETQ. CDR3 residues: CASSSQEGEQYF. DNA for the CDR3: TGCGCCAGCAGCTCCCAAGAGGGCGAGCAGTACTTC. The whole variable domain, remainder taken from reference TRBV5-1 and TRBJ2-7, is KAGVTQTPRYLIKTRGQQVTLSCSPISGHRSVSWYQQTPGQGLQFLFEYFSETQRNKGNFPGRFSGRQFSNSRSEMNVSTLELGDSALYLCASSSQEGEQYFGPGTRLTVT.

The chain couples TRBV28 to TRBJ2-5; a weak D match, TRBD1 (6 bases). Germline values: CDR1 MDHEN, CDR2 SYDVKM. This CDR3 region has 13 residues. Trimming stripped 1 base from V and 11 bases from J, with 14 bases between. The CDR3 is CASSLSTGRRQYF. DNA of the CDR3: TGTGCCAGCAGTTTATCCACAGGGCGGCGGCAGTACTTC.

V and J are TRBV11-2 and TRBJ1-1; TRBD1 aligns across 7 bases. Germline V lookup: CDR1 SGHAT, CDR2 FQNNGV. V lost 5 bases, J lost 5 bases, and 8 bases stayed unmatched. The CDR3 runs to 14 residues. For the CDR3, the DNA is TGTGCCAGCAGCCAACACAGGGGCACGACTGAAGCTTTCTTT. Amino acid sequence: CASSQHRGTTEAFF.

This chain links TRBV6-1 with TRBJ1-1, with unresolved D. Germline CDR1 MNHNS, CDR2 SASEGT. V dropped 8 bases and J dropped 1 base, with 11 bases sitting between them. The CDR3 consists of 13 residues. The CDR3 DNA follows: TGTGCCAGCCAGAGGCTTCAGAACACTGAAGCTTTCTTT. Its translation is CASQRLQNTEAFF.

The V call is TRBV11-2, the J call TRBJ1-1; possible D gene TRBD1, 6 bases. The CDR3 totals 14 residues. Per the germline V gene, CDR1 is SGHAT and CDR2 is FQNNGV. Trimming stripped 2 bases from V and 1 base from J, with 8 bases between. In nucleotides, the CDR3 is TGTGCCAGCAGCTTAACAGGGAGGAACACTGAAGCTTTCTTT. Protein: CASSLTGRNTEAFF.

The gene calls are TRBV28 and TRBJ1-5; 8 bases are a match to TRBD1. Per the germline V gene, CDR1 is MDHEN and CDR2 is SYDVKM. The V gene end was trimmed by 5 bases and the J gene end by 1 base; junction bases not matched to a gene: 4. The CDR3 is 15 amino acids. CDR3 loop: CASSHRDRSNQPQHF. CDR3 nucleotides: TGTGCCAGCAGTCATCGGGACAGGAGCAATCAGCCCCAGCATTTT.

The chain combines TRBV18 with TRBJ2-1; D gene unclear. Germline-derived CDR1 and CDR2 are KGHSH and LQKENI. Trimming took 1 base from V and 5 from J, leaving 12 bases between them. The length of the CDR3 is 15 residues. The CDR3 nucleotides are TGTGCCAGCTCACCACTCAACCCGGGTAACAATGAGCAGTTCTTC. It yields the protein CASSPLNPGNNEQFF.

The V and J genes are TRBV6-1 and TRBJ2-1; 12 nucleotides line up with TRBD2. Germline values: CDR1 MNHNS, CDR2 SASEGT. The CDR3 covers 14 residues. Losses at the gene ends were 4 bases for V and 10 bases for J; bases not matched to a gene: 5. CDR3 sequence reads: CASSGGTSGREQFF. The CDR3 bases are TGTGCCAGCAGTGGAGGGACTAGCGGGCGAGAGCAGTTCTTC.